Following are 25 T cell receptor beta chains from one sample sequenced in a study of identical twins. One entry per CDR3 protein results from TCRdb running MiXCR on the 5' RACE reads. The profile shows about 480,000 distinct CDR3 sequences, approximately 15% of them singletons. The sample also formed part of further work on yellow fever vaccine responses in identical twins.

Sequencing was done on a sample of CD4+ T cells sorted from blood. The receptor set was obtained from a woman between 18 and 29 years old in good health.

The genes are TRBV6-6 and TRBJ1-2; D uncertain. The germline CDR1 and CDR2 sequences are MNHNY and SVGAGI (reference sequence). The CDR3 length is 13 residues. V was clipped by 4 bases and J by 8 bases, with 14 bases between them. For the CDR3, the DNA is TGTGCCAGCAGTTCATTCCTGTTCGGGGGCTACACCTTC. Its translation: CASSSFLFGGYTF.

CDR3 sequence reads: CASSYAGSGYTF. CDR3 nucleotides: TGTGCCAGCAGTTACGCGGGGTCTGGCTACACCTTC. The gene calls are TRBV6-5 and TRBJ1-2, with D hard to call. The CDR3 is 12 residues long. Per germline, CDR1 MNHEY and CDR2 SVGAGI. The V end was cut by 2 bases, the J end by 7 bases, with 8 bases between.

The chain recombines TRBV18 with TRBJ1-1; possible D gene TRBD1, 5 bases. CDR3 size: 11 residues. V was cut by 2 bases and J by 10 bases, with 8 bases left in between. Per germline, CDR1 KGHSH and CDR2 LQKENI. DNA for the CDR3: TGTGCCAGCTCACCATCAGGGTTAGCTTTCTTT. It encodes CASSPSGLAFF.

Only a few counts were recorded for this clonotype. V is TRBV28 and J is TRBJ2-1, with 7 nucleotides matching TRBD1. Germline loops: CDR1 MDHEN, CDR2 SYDVKM. Trimming cost V 8 bases and J 10 bases; bases outside gene matches: 14. The CDR3 covers 14 residues. The CDR3 loop is CASYRDSPIGEQFF. The CDR3 DNA is TGTGCCAGCTACCGGGACAGTCCGATAGGGGAGCAGTTCTTC.

The CDR3 spells CASSPQVVPGDTEAFF. CDR3 DNA sequence: TGCGCCAGCAGCCCCCAGGTAGTTCCCGGGGACACTGAAGCTTTCTTT. The V gene is TRBV5-1, the J gene TRBJ1-1; D not certain. The V and J ends lost 4 bases and 3 bases respectively, with 19 bases between them. The CDR3 is 16 amino acids. Germline loops: CDR1 SGHRS, CDR2 YFSETQ.

A few counts support this clonotype. The genes are TRBV4-2 and TRBJ2-3; D uncertain. Germline values: CDR1 LGHNA, CDR2 YNFKEQ. The CDR3 loop spans 15 amino acids. Trimming took 0 bases from V and 2 from J, leaving 9 bases between them. The CDR3 loop is CASSQEMGYTDTQYF. CDR3 sequence (DNA): TGTGCCAGCAGCCAAGAGATGGGTTACACAGATACGCAGTATTTT.

This clonotype came up a few times. J is TRBJ2-1 and V is TRBV12-3 or TRBV12-4; 10 bases fit TRBD2. The CDR3 contains 16 residues. The V segment lost 6 bases and the J segment 5 bases; nucleotides outside the gene matches: 10. CDR3 sequence: CASRILAGAPHNEQFF. Here the CDR3 DNA reads TGTGCCAGCAGAATCCTAGCGGGAGCCCCCCACAATGAGCAGTTCTTC.

This clonotype was detected ten times or more. The chain employs TRBV7-9 and TRBJ2-5; 7 bases agree with TRBD1. J gave up 2 bases and V 8 bases, and 2 bases lay outside the gene matches. The CDR3 sequence is 12 residues long. The germline gives CDR1 SEHNR, CDR2 FQNEAQ (reference sequence). CDR3 nucleotide sequence: TGTGCCAGCGGACAGGAACAAGAGACCCAGTACTTC. This sequence encodes CASGQEQETQYF. Combining the CDR3 with reference TRBV7-9 and TRBJ2-5 gives the whole variable domain DTGVSQNPRHKITKRGQNVTFRCDPISEHNRLYWYRQTLGQGPEFLTYFQNEAQLEKSRLLSDRFSAERPKGSFSTLEIQRTEQGDSAMYLCASGQEQETQYFGPGTRLLVL.

This clonotype has just a few counts. The chain combines TRBV12-3 or TRBV12-4 with TRBJ2-5, with a weak D call TRBD1 (6 bases). Trimming removed 5 bases from V and 3 bases from J, with 13 bases in between. This CDR3 is built from 14 residues. The CDR3 spells CASSQQGPEETQYF. As DNA, the CDR3 is TGTGCCAGCAGTCAACAGGGACCTGAAGAGACCCAGTACTTC.

The rearrangement joins TRBV5-1 to TRBJ2-7, with 8 positions matching TRBD1. This CDR3 contains 15 residues. The V and J ends lost 3 bases and 3 bases, in that order; junction bases with no gene match: 8. The germline V gene encodes CDR1 SGHRS and CDR2 YFSETQ. The CDR3, as DNA: TGCGCCAGCAGCTCCCCGGACAGGGTTCACTACGAGCAGTACTTC. This gives the protein CASSSPDRVHYEQYF. The full variable domain, with the rest looked up from reference TRBV5-1 and TRBJ2-7, is KAGVTQTPRYLIKTRGQQVTLSCSPISGHRSVSWYQQTPGQGLQFLFEYFSETQRNKGNFPGRFSGRQFSNSRSEMNVSTLELGDSALYLCASSSPDRVHYEQYFGPGTRLTVT.

The chain carries TRBV20-1 and TRBJ2-7, with a weak D call TRBD1 (6 bases). With 0 bases removed from V and 2 bases from J, the gap between germline ends came to 14 bases. In germline, CDR1 is DFQATT, CDR2 SNEGSKA (reference sequence). The CDR3 length is 15 residues. The CDR3 coding sequence is TGCAGTGCTAGAGATCTGTCCTCAGGGGCCTACGAGCAGTACTTC. Residues: CSARDLSSGAYEQYF.

This clonotype has a handful of counts. This rearrangement joins TRBV9 to TRBJ2-2; TRBD1 or TRBD2 may be the D gene (5 bases each). The length of the CDR3 is 16 residues. With 4 bases removed from V and 6 bases from J, the gap between germline ends came to 19 bases. The germline gives CDR1 SGDLS, CDR2 YYNGEE. CDR3 in amino acids: CASSKRGPGAAGELFF. Here the CDR3 DNA reads TGTGCCAGCAGCAAACGAGGCCCCGGGGCGGCCGGGGAGCTGTTTTTT. Together with reference TRBV9 and TRBJ2-2, the CDR3 gives the full variable domain: DSGVTQTPKHLITATGQRVTLRCSPRSGDLSVYWYQQSLDQGLQFLIQYYNGEERAKGNILERFSAQQFPDLHSELNLSSLELGDSALYFCASSKRGPGAAGELFFGEGSRLTVL.

This clonotype has only a few counts. The rearrangement uses TRBV28 and TRBJ2-2, with 7 positions matching TRBD2. Per germline, CDR1 MDHEN and CDR2 SYDVKM. V shed 4 bases and J 5 bases; nucleotides not matched to a gene: 13. CDR3 size: 17 residues. CDR3 sequence: CASSWGWASGRTGELFF. CDR3 DNA: TGTGCCAGCAGTTGGGGATGGGCTAGCGGTCGGACCGGGGAGCTGTTTTTT.

This clonotype showed up just a few times. The chain uses TRBV5-1 and TRBJ2-3; no clear D gene. V lost 2 bases and J lost 3, with 10 bases in between. From germline, CDR1 is SGHRS and CDR2 YFSETQ. The CDR3 runs to 14 residues. The CDR3 sequence: CASSFATQTDTQYF. The CDR3 DNA is TGCGCCAGCAGCTTTGCCACTCAGACAGATACGCAGTATTTT.

The table lists this clonotype with a few counts. V and J are TRBV5-1 and TRBJ1-4, with a tentative D call TRBD1 (5 bases). Trimming took 0 bases from V and 7 from J, leaving 13 bases between them. Germline-derived CDR1 and CDR2 are SGHRS and YFSETQ. The CDR3 length is 15 residues. CDR3 in amino acids: CASSLGAGSGEKLFF. The CDR3 DNA sequence: TGCGCCAGCAGCTTGGGTGCAGGGTCGGGTGAAAAACTGTTTTTT.

In this sample, this clonotype turned up a few times. The V gene is TRBV11-2, the J gene TRBJ2-2, with D tentatively TRBD1 (5 bases). CDR1 is SGHAT, CDR2 FQNNGV, per germline. This CDR3 region has 16 residues. The V gene lost 2 bases and the J gene lost 5 bases, with 15 bases spanning the gap. The CDR3 here is CASSLTDNQGTGELFF. The CDR3 DNA is TGTGCCAGCAGCTTAACCGATAATCAGGGTACCGGGGAGCTGTTTTTT.

The rearrangement links TRBV6-5 to TRBJ1-1; perhaps TRBD1 as D (5 bases). The germline CDR1 and CDR2 sequences are MNHEY and SVGAGI. CDR3 length equals 16 residues. Trimming removed 2 bases from V and 2 bases from J, with 15 bases in between. This CDR3 reads CASSYLGAPANTEAFF. DNA of the CDR3: TGTGCCAGCAGTTACCTAGGGGCACCCGCCAACACTGAAGCTTTCTTT.

There are a few counts of this clonotype. The rearrangement uses TRBV7-2 and TRBJ1-5, with 7 bases fitting TRBD1. Trimming cost V 1 base and J 0 bases; bases outside gene matches: 3. The germline gives CDR1 SGHTA, CDR2 FQGNSA. The CDR3 extends over 16 amino acids. CDR3 sequence: CASSLGDRVSNQPQHF. The DNA for the CDR3 is TGTGCCAGCAGCTTAGGTGACAGGGTTAGCAATCAGCCCCAGCATTTT.

This clonotype has more than one count but fewer than ten. The chain recombines TRBV20-1 with TRBJ2-7; D is unresolved. Per germline, CDR1 DFQATT and CDR2 SNEGSKA (reference sequence). Trimming stripped 0 bases from V and 1 base from J, with 22 bases between. The CDR3 has 18 amino acids. The CDR3 DNA sequence: TGCAGTGCTAGAGATCCCGAATTCGGAGTAGCCTCGTCCTACGAGCAGTACTTC. This sequence encodes CSARDPEFGVASSYEQYF.

The V and J genes are TRBV9 and TRBJ2-1; 7 bases fit TRBD2. The germline gives CDR1 SGDLS, CDR2 YYNGEE. The CDR3 totals 17 residues. V lost 3 bases, J lost 10 bases, and 19 bases stayed unmatched. The CDR3 is CASSDAAGLGSGFEQFF. The CDR3 region has the DNA TGTGCCAGCAGCGATGCAGCTGGACTAGGATCTGGTTTCGAGCAGTTCTTC.

The rearrangement joins TRBV6-1 to TRBJ2-1, with 7 bases lining up with TRBD2. The CDR3 loop spans 13 amino acids. With V trimmed by 6 bases and J by 7 bases, 6 bases remained unmatched. CDR1 and CDR2 from the germline V gene are MNHNS and SASEGT. The CDR3 bases are TGTGCCAGCAGCAAGCGGGAAGGTAATGAGCAGTTCTTC. Protein sequence: CASSKREGNEQFF.

The J gene is TRBJ2-5, the V gene TRBV29-1, with 7 positions matching TRBD2. V lost 3 bases to trimming and J lost 4 bases; unmatched junction nucleotides: 8. Germline CDR1 SQVTM, CDR2 ANQGSEA. The CDR3 spans 14 residues. Here the CDR3 DNA reads TGCAGCGTTGACGGGGGAGGGCAACTAGAGACCCAGTACTTC. This codes for CSVDGGGQLETQYF.

This clonotype was recorded a few times. The V and J genes are TRBV18 and TRBJ2-7, with D perhaps assigned TRBD1 or TRBD2 (5 bases each). Germline-derived CDR1 and CDR2 are KGHSH and LQKENI. The CDR3 has 14 residues. Trimming stripped 5 bases from V and 3 bases from J, with 14 bases between. The CDR3 DNA sequence: TGTGCCAGCTCAGACCGGGACGGCCTCTACGAGCAGTACTTC. This gives the protein CASSDRDGLYEQYF. Full variable domain (missing parts from reference TRBV18 and TRBJ2-7): NAGVMQNPRHLVRRRGQEARLRCSPMKGHSHVYWYRQLPEEGLKFMVYLQKENIIDESGMPKERFSAEFPKEGPSILRIQQVVRGDSAAYFCASSDRDGLYEQYFGPGTRLTVT.

In its sample, this clonotype was seen many times. The chain has TRBV7-9 and TRBJ2-7; D remains unclear. V lost 2 bases and J lost 4, with 9 bases in between. This CDR3 has 13 amino acids. Germline V gene data show CDR1 as SEHNR and CDR2 as FQNEAQ (reference sequence). DNA for the CDR3: TGTGCCAGCAGCTTACCGGGCAGATACGAGCAGTACTTC. This gives the protein CASSLPGRYEQYF.

This clonotype was seen only a few times. The chain combines TRBV12-1 with TRBJ2-3; no check of the table's D call, TRBD2, against the DNA was made. TRBV12-1 is annotated as a pseudogene. The CDR3 sequence is 15 residues long. The DNA for the CDR3 is TGTGCCAGCAGCCGTAGCGGGAGGGCCAGGGATACGCAGTATTTT. This sequence encodes CASSRSGRARDTQYF.